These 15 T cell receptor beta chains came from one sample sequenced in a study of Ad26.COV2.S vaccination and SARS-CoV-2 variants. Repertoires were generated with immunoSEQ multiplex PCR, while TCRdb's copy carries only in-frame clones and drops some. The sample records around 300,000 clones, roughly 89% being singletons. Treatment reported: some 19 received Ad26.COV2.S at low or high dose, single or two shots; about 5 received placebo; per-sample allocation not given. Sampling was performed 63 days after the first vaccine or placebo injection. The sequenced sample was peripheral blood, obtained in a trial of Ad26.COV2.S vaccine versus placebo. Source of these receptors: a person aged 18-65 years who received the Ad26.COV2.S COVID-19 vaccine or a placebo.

The CDR3 bases are TGTGCCAGCAGCTTTTTCGGGTCAGCGGGGACAGAGACCCAGTACTTC. Its protein is CASSFFGSAGTETQYF. V gene TRBV7-9 combines with J gene TRBJ2-5; the match to TRBD2 covers 7 bases. In germline, CDR1 is SEHNR, CDR2 FQNEAQ (reference sequence). The CDR3 spans 16 residues. V dropped 3 bases and J dropped 4; count of bases not matched to a gene: 11. Full variable domain (outside the CDR3, taken from reference TRBV7-9 and TRBJ2-5): DTGVSQNPRHKITKRGQNVTFRCDPISEHNRLYWYRQTLGQGPEFLTYFQNEAQLEKSRLLSDRFSAERPKGSFSTLEIQRTEQGDSAMYLCASSFFGSAGTETQYFGPGTRLLVL.

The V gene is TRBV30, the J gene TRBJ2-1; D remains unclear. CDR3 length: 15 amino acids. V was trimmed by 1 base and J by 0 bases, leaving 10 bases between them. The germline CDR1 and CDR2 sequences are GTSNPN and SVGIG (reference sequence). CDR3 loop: CAWSDLGHSYNEQFF. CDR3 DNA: TGTGCCTGGAGTGACCTCGGTCACTCCTACAATGAGCAGTTCTTC.

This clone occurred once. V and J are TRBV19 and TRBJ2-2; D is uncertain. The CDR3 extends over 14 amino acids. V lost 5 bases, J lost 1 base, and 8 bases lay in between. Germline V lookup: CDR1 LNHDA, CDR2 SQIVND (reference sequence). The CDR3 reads CASSSSVNTGELFF. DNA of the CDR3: TGTGCCAGTAGTTCCTCAGTGAACACCGGGGAGCTGTTTTTT.

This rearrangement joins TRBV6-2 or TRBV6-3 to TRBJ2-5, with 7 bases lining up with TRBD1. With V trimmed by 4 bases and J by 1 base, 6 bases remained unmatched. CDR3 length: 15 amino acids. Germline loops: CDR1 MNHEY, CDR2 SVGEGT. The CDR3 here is CASSFHDRAQETQYF. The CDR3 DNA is TGTGCCAGCAGTTTCCATGACAGGGCCCAAGAGACCCAGTACTTC.

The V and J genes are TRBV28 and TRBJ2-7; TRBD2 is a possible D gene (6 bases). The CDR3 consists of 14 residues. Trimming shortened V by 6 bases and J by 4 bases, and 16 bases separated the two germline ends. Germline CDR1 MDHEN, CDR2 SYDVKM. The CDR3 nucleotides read TGTGCCAGCAGCCCCTCGGGTAGCGGATACGAGCAGTACTTC. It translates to CASSPSGSGYEQYF.

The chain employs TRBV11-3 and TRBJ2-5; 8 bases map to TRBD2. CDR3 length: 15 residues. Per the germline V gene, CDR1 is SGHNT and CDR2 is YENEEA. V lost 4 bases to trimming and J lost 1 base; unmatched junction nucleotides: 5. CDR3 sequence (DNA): TGTGCCAGCAGCTCCGGGGGGGGTGTCCAAGAGACCCAGTACTTC. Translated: CASSSGGGVQETQYF. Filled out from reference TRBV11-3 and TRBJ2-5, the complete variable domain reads EAGVVQSPRYKIIEKKQPVAFWCNPISGHNTLYWYLQNLGQGPELLIRYENEEAVDDSQLPKDRFSAERLKGVDSTLKIQPAELGDSAVYLCASSSGGGVQETQYFGPGTRLLVL.

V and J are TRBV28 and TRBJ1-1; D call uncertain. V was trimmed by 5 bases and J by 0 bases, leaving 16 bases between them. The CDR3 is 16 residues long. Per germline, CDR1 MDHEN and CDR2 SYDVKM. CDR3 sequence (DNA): TGTGCCAGCAGTGCCTTAGACATCATGATGAACACTGAAGCTTTCTTT. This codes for CASSALDIMMNTEAFF.

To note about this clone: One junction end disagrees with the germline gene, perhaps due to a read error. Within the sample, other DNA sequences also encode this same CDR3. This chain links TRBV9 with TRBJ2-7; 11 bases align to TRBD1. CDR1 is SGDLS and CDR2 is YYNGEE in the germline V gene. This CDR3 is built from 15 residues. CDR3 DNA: TGTGCCAGCAGCGCGGGGACAGGGGGACCCTACGAACAGTACTTC. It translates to CASSAGTGGPYEQYF. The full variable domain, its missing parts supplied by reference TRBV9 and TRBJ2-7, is DSGVTQTPKHLITATGQRVTLRCSPRSGDLSVYWYQQSLDQGLQFLIQYYNGEERAKGNILERFSAQQFPDLHSELNLSSLELGDSALYFCASSAGTGGPYEQYFGPGTRLTVT.

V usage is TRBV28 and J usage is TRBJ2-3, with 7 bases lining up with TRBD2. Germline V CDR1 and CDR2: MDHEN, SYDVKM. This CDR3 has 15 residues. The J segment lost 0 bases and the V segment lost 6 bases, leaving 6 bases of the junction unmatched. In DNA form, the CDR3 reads TGTGCCAGCAGGTCTAGCGGCGCTAGCACAGATACGCAGTATTTT. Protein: CASRSSGASTDTQYF.

Here the CDR3 reads CASSLGTPSDTQYF. The DNA of the CDR3 is TGTGCCAGCAGCTTGGGGACCCCCTCGGATACGCAGTATTTT. J is TRBJ2-3 and V is TRBV5-6; D not certain. Trimming took off 0 bases at V and 6 bases at J, with 11 bases between the two ends. Germline assignment: CDR1 SGHDT and CDR2 YYEEEE. This CDR3 region has 14 residues.

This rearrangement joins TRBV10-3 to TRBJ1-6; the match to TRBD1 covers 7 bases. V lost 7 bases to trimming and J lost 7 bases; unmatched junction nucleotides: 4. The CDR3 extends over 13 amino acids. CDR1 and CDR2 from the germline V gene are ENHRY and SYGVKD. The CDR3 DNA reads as TGTGCCATCACTGACAGGGAAAATTCACCCCTCCACTTT. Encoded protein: CAITDRENSPLHF.

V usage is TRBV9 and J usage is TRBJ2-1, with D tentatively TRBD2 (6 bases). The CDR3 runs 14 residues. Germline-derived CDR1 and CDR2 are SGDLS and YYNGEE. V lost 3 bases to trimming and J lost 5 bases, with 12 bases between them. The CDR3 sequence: CASSDSGGDNEQFF. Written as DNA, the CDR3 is TGTGCCAGCAGCGACAGCGGAGGGGACAATGAGCAGTTCTTC.

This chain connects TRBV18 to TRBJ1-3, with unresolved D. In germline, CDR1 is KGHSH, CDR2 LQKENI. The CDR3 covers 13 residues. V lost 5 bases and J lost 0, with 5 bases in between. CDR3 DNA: TGTGCCAGCTCATCAAACTCTGGAAACACCATATATTTT. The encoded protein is CASSSNSGNTIYF.

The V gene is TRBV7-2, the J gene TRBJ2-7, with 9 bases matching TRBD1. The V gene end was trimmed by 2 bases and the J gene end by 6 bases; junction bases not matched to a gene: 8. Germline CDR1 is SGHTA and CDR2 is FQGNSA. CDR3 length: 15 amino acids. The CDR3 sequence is CASSLWGTGTGEQYF. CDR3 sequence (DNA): TGTGCCAGCAGCTTATGGGGGACAGGGACTGGCGAGCAGTACTTC.

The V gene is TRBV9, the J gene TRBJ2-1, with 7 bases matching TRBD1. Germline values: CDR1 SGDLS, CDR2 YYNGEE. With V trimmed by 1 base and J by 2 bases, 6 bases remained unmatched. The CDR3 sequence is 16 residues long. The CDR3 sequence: CASSVTAGGPYNEQFF. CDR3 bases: TGTGCCAGCAGCGTAACGGCAGGGGGACCCTACAATGAGCAGTTCTTC.